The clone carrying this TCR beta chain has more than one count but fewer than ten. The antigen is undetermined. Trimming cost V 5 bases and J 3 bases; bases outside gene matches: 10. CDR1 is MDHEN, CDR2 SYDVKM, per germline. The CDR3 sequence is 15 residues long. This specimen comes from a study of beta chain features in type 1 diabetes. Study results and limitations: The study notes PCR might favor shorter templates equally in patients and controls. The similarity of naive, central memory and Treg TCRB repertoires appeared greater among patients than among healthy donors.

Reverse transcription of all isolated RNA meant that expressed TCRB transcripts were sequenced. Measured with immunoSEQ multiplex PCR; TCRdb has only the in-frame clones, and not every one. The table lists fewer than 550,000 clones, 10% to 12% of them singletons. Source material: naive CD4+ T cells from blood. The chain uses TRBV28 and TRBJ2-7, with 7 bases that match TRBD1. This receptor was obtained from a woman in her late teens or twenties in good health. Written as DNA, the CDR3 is TGTGCCAGCAGTCCAACCCGGGACAGTTTCTACGAGCAGTACGTC. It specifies CASSPTRDSFYEQYV.